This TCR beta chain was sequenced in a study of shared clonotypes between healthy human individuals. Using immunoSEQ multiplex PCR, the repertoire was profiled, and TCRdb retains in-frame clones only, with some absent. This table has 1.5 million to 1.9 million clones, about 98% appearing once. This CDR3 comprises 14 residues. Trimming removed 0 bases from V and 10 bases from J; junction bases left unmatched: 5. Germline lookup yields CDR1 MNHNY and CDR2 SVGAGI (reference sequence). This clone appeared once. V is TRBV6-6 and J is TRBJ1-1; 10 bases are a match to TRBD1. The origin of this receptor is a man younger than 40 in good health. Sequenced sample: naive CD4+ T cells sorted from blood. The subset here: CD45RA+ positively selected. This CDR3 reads CASSYSDRGLTAFF. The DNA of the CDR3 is TGTGCCAGCAGTTACTCCGACAGGGGGCTCACAGCTTTCTTT.